These 4 T cell receptor beta chains came from one sample sequenced in a study of PD-1 blockade in mismatch repair-deficient tumors. Profiling relied on immunoSEQ multiplex PCR, and the TCRdb table lists in-frame clones only, not all of them. This sample has 49,000 or so clones, with around 85% found just once. The source was peripheral blood, collected roughly 21 weeks after starting pembrolizumab. These receptors originate from an adult with mismatch repair-deficient cancer.

This sequence joins TRBV5-4 and TRBJ2-3; TRBD1 agrees at 7 bases. The CDR3 loop spans 15 amino acids. V lost 9 bases to trimming and J lost 3 bases; unmatched junction nucleotides: 13. Looked up from germline, CDR1 is SGHNT and CDR2 is YYREEE (reference sequence). The CDR3 DNA follows: TGTGCCATCTCCCGCCGGGACAGTAGAACAGATACGCAGTATTTT. Residues: CAISRRDSRTDTQYF.

The table lists this clone with a count of one. The chain carries TRBV2 and TRBJ2-7; possible D gene TRBD2, 5 bases. Germline loops: CDR1 SNHLY, CDR2 FYNNEI. The CDR3 extends over 15 amino acids. The V and J ends lost 5 bases and 5 bases respectively, with 19 bases between them. CDR3 DNA: TGTGCCAGCAGTAGTTTACCGGGAAACTTAAACGAGCAGTACTTC. Its protein is CASSSLPGNLNEQYF. Based on the CDR3 plus reference TRBV2 and TRBJ2-7, the full variable domain is EPEVTQTPSHQVTQMGQEVILRCVPISNHLYFYWYRQILGQKVEFLVSFYNNEISEKSEIFDDQFSVERPDGSNFTLKIRSTKLEDSAMYFCASSSLPGNLNEQYFGPGTRLTVT.

The J gene is TRBJ2-6, the V gene TRBV14; D possibly corresponds to TRBD1 (5 bases). CDR3 length equals 18 residues. Trimming left V 1 base short and J 0 bases short, with 13 bases between. Germline loops: CDR1 SGHDN, CDR2 FVKESK. CDR3 in DNA: TGTGCCAGCAGCCAAGTGAAGGGTAGGGGCTCTGGGGCCAACGTCCTGACTTTC. Translating gives CASSQVKGRGSGANVLTF.

The chain carries TRBV11-2 and TRBJ2-5; D not certain. V lost 4 bases, J lost 4 bases, and 7 bases lay in between. The CDR3 spans 12 residues. The V gene's germline CDR1 is SGHAT and CDR2 FQNNGV. In DNA form, the CDR3 reads TGTGCCAGCAGCTCTACGCTAGAGACCCAGTACTTC. Its translation is CASSSTLETQYF.